This T cell receptor beta chain came from a study of blood T cell repertoires in COVID-19. Whole-study context: Donors in the United States, Italy and Spain gave samples during acute or convalescent COVID-19.

Patients of the Seattle cohort, enrolled during active infection, were followed longitudinally. The CDR3 runs to 15 residues. Deletions cut 2 bases from V and 1 base from J, with 9 bases between. Germline loops: CDR1 MNHEY, CDR2 SVGAGI. The table came from immunoSEQ multiplex PCR; TCRdb's copy has only in-frame clones and leaves some out. The sample has around 220,000 clones; around 86% are singletons. This rearrangement joins TRBV6-5 to TRBJ1-3; no reliable D call. Sample: peripheral blood. The TCR sequence derives from an elderly woman with COVID-19, enrolled during active disease. The DNA for the CDR3 is TGTGCCAGCAGTTACACCTCGGGGTCTGGAAACACCATATATTTT. Its translation is CASSYTSGSGNTIYF.